The clone carrying this T cell receptor (beta chain) appeared a few times. Its antigen is currently unknown. These data belong to a study of T cells after yellow fever vaccination. Findings and caveats of the study: Clonotypes shared by both compartments, CD4 and CD8, made up a small share. Post-booster reappearance was seen for most primary-vaccination clones (96% CD4, 88% CD8).

Template switching by 5'RACE produced TCR cDNA, adding a universal primer site and UMIs. TCRdb reanalysed the 5' RACE reads using MiXCR and keeps one entry per CDR3 protein. The sample gives 400,000 or so distinct CDR3 sequences, more than 5.5% of which show up once; approximately 16% is in the top ten. V lost 7 bases to trimming and J lost 0 bases, with 11 bases between them. Germline V gives CDR1 LNHDA, CDR2 SQIVND (reference sequence). The CDR3 totals 14 residues. The V gene is TRBV19, the J gene TRBJ2-3, with TRBD1 as a possible D gene (6 bases). This material consisted of PBMCs, taken 5 days after the yellow fever booster vaccination. The receptor was derived from a man aged 25-45 years who received the YFV17D yellow fever vaccine. The CDR3 DNA follows: TGTGCCAGTAACAGGGTAGGGAGCACAGATACGCAGTATTTT. Translating it yields CASNRVGSTDTQYF.